This TCR beta chain emerged from a study of CD8+ T cells in alopecia areata. Whole-study results and caveats: Affected scalp, especially in alopecia totalis/universalis, had a higher clonality than normal scalp did. TCR sharing across patients was less clear than in mice, possibly HLA-related.

With respect to this clone: Its specificity is not known.

The V and J ends lost 0 bases and 1 base respectively, with 13 bases between them. CDR3 length: 15 amino acids. The germline gives CDR1 GTSNPN, CDR2 SVGIG (reference sequence). Sequencing used cDNA as its template, made by extracting RNA and reverse transcribing it. Libraries were prepared by immunoSEQ multiplex PCR; TCRdb keeps only in-frame clonotypes and omits some of them. This table holds about 140,000 clones, about three fifths found once. Sequences were obtained from CD4+ T cells sorted from blood. The J gene is TRBJ2-7, the V gene TRBV30; tentatively, D is TRBD2 (5 bases). This receptor was identified in a human donor in good health. The DNA of the CDR3 is TGTGCCTGGAGTGTACAGCCAGGAGGATCCTACGAGCAGTACTTC. Its protein product is CAWSVQPGGSYEQYF.